This entry features one T cell receptor (beta chain) sequence. Its antigen remains unidentified. The CDR3 is 13 amino acids. The ends were cut back, 0 bases at V and 6 bases at J, with 6 bases in the middle. In germline, CDR1 is SGHTA, CDR2 FQGTGA. The data derive from a study of OX40 agonist ivuxolimab in advanced cancers. In the study overall: The patients received agonistic anti-OX40 (CD134) antibody ivuxolimab. Patients were dosed intravenously with ivuxolimab at 0.01 to 10 mg/kg every 2 weeks.

Generated by immunoSEQ multiplex PCR, the TCRdb table keeps only in-frame clones and is missing some. This table holds tens of thousands of clones, nearly 90% found once. Study-wide points: Both CD4+ and CD8+ T cell populations in blood had undergone clonal expansion by week 6 at 0.1 to 3.0 mg/kg. Expanded clones belonging to CD8+ T cells outnumbered, on average, those of CD4+.

This receptor was obtained from an adult with an advanced solid tumor such as melanoma, head and neck, liver or kidney cancer. The sequencing used CD4+ or CD8+ T cells sorted from blood, collected in a trial of the OX40 agonist ivuxolimab. This chain connects TRBV7-3 to TRBJ2-1; D gene unclear. This CDR3 is CASSLTNSNEQFF. CDR3 in DNA: TGTGCCAGCAGCTTAACTAACTCCAATGAGCAGTTCTTC.